This T cell receptor (beta chain) is from a study of neurological immune-mediated disorders. TCRdb recomputed calls from the 5' RACE reads with MiXCR, one row per CDR3 protein. The sample includes about 60,000 distinct CDR3 sequences, roughly 4.4% of them seen just once. By proportion, this clonotype is medium-sized (0.01 to 0.1%). V was pared by 5 bases and J by 0 bases, with 14 bases between. The CDR3 extends over 15 amino acids. The V gene is TRBV12-3 or TRBV12-4, the J gene TRBJ2-7; weak D call: TRBD1 (6 bases). Sample: PBMCs. The sequence derives from a man over 45 with multiple sclerosis. Here the CDR3 DNA reads TGTGCCAGCAGTGCTCAGGGGCGGAACTCCTACGAGCAGTACTTC. Its protein product is CASSAQGRNSYEQYF.